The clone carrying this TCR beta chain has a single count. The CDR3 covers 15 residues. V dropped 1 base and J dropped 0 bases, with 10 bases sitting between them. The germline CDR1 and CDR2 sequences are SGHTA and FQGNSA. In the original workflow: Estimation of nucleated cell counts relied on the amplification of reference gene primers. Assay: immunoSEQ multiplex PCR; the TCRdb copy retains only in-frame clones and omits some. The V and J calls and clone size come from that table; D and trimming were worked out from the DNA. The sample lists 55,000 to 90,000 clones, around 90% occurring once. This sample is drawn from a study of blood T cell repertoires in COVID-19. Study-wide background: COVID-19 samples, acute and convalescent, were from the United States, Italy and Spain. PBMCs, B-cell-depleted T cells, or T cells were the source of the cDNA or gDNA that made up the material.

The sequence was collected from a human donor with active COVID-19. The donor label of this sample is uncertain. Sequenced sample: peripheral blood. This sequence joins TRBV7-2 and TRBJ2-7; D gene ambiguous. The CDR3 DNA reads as TGTGCCAGCAGCTTAGTCCCGGGTGGCTCCTACGAGCAGTACTTC. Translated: CASSLVPGGSYEQYF.